The 2 T cell receptor beta chains below all came from one sample that was sequenced in a study of T cell responses to AZD1222 COVID-19 vaccine. Repertoires were generated with immunoSEQ multiplex PCR, while TCRdb's copy carries only in-frame clones and drops some. The table has more than 85,000 clones, around 93% seen once. Material: peripheral blood, obtained 28 days after the second AZD1222 dose. The receptor source for this set is an adult who received the AZD1222 COVID-19 vaccine.

Here the CDR3 reads CARVTRAGGEYSGANVLTF. As DNA, the CDR3 is TGTGCCAGGGTAACACGGGCAGGGGGTGAATACTCTGGGGCCAACGTCCTGACTTTC. V and J are TRBV2 and TRBJ2-6; 7 bases align to TRBD1. CDR1 and CDR2 from the germline V gene are SNHLY and FYNNEI. The CDR3 has 19 residues. J gave up 0 bases and V 9 bases, and 17 bases lay outside the gene matches.

The V and J genes are TRBV19 and TRBJ2-1; TRBD2 aligns across 8 bases. This CDR3 region has 16 residues. Germline lookup yields CDR1 LNHDA and CDR2 SQIVND (reference sequence). The J segment lost 8 bases and the V segment lost 7 bases, leaving 16 bases of the junction unmatched. This chain's CDR3 is CASTPTGGQVWDEQFF. CDR3 bases: TGTGCCAGTACCCCGACGGGGGGGCAAGTTTGGGATGAGCAGTTCTTC.